These T cell receptor beta chains were read from a single sample in a study of PD-L1 blockade in urothelial cancer. The data were produced by immunoSEQ multiplex PCR, yet TCRdb's version contains in-frame clones alone and is incomplete. The data contain some 71,000 clones, roughly 80% of them singletons. The material was PBMCs, obtained around atezolizumab (anti-PD-L1) treatment. Receptor source: a man aged 40-49 years with urothelial cancer. The CDR3 runs from the conserved cysteine through the conserved F or W. Each record gives: D gene, CDR3 length, J gene, V gene, clone size, CDR3 DNA, CDR3 protein. The D gene is left open where the match is weak. Size is stated for part of the rows, as once, few or many counts, or as a class when the clone is expanded.

D gene: TRBD1
CDR3 length: 12
J gene: TRBJ1-1
V gene: TRBV6-1
clone size: -
CDR3 DNA: TGTGCCAGCAGACCCTGGACAGGGAGCGCTTTCTTT
CDR3 protein: CASRPWTGSAFF

D gene: TRBD2
CDR3 length: 16
J gene: TRBJ2-3
V gene: TRBV6-1
clone size: once
CDR3 DNA: TGTGCCAGCAGTGTCCGGACTAGCGGGGGCACAGATACGCAGTATTTT
CDR3 protein: CASSVRTSGGTDTQYF

D gene: TRBD2
CDR3 length: 17
J gene: TRBJ2-7
V gene: TRBV11-2
clone size: -
CDR3 DNA: TGTGCCAGCAGCTTTGGGACTAGCGGGCTTTCGGCCTACGAGCAGTACTTC
CDR3 protein: CASSFGTSGLSAYEQYF

D gene: -
CDR3 length: 18
J gene: TRBJ2-2
V gene: TRBV27
clone size: -
CDR3 DNA: TGTGCCAGCAGACTTAGGGCCCTCGGGGTCGGGAACACCGGGGAGCTGTTTTTT
CDR3 protein: CASRLRALGVGNTGELFF

D gene: -
CDR3 length: 16
J gene: TRBJ2-3
V gene: TRBV18
clone size: -
CDR3 DNA: TGTGCCAGCTCACCGCCGACATGGGGGGGCACAGATACGCAGTATTTT
CDR3 protein: CASSPPTWGGTDTQYF

D gene: TRBD1
CDR3 length: 14
J gene: TRBJ2-7
V gene: TRBV27
clone size: -
CDR3 DNA: TGTGCCAGCAGTTGGGGACAGGGCGGGAACGAGCAGTACTTC
CDR3 protein: CASSWGQGGNEQYF

D gene: -
CDR3 length: 11
J gene: TRBJ1-2
V gene: TRBV28
clone size: -
CDR3 DNA: TGTGCCAGCTCATCTAACTATGGCTACACCTTC
CDR3 protein: CASSSNYGYTF

D gene: TRBD1
CDR3 length: 13
J gene: TRBJ2-7
V gene: TRBV6-1
clone size: many
CDR3 DNA: TGTGCCAGCAATCCAGGGGGTCCCTACGAGCAGTACTTC
CDR3 protein: CASNPGGPYEQYF

D gene: TRBD2
CDR3 length: 15
J gene: TRBJ2-1
V gene: TRBV2
clone size: -
CDR3 DNA: TGTGCCAGCAGTGATCAGGGACTAAACTACAATGAGCAGTTCTTC
CDR3 protein: CASSDQGLNYNEQFF

D gene: TRBD2
CDR3 length: 16
J gene: TRBJ2-1
V gene: TRBV19
clone size: -
CDR3 DNA: TGTGCCAGTAGTGGCCCCGGGACTAGCGGGAGGAGGGAGCAGTTCTTC
CDR3 protein: CASSGPGTSGRREQFF

D gene: TRBD1
CDR3 length: 13
J gene: TRBJ1-1
V gene: TRBV7-2
clone size: -
CDR3 DNA: TGTGCCAGCAGCCTGACAGGGCTCACTGAAGCTTTCTTT
CDR3 protein: CASSLTGLTEAFF

D gene: TRBD2
CDR3 length: 15
J gene: TRBJ2-7
V gene: TRBV5-1
clone size: -
CDR3 DNA: TGCGCCAGCAGCTTGGACGGACTAGCTTCTGGGGAGCAGTACTTC
CDR3 protein: CASSLDGLASGEQYF

D gene: -
CDR3 length: 14
J gene: TRBJ2-5
V gene: TRBV27
clone size: -
CDR3 DNA: TGTGCCAGCAGTCACCCCATAGGAGAGGGGACCCAGTACTTC
CDR3 protein: CASSHPIGEGTQYF

D gene: -
CDR3 length: 15
J gene: TRBJ2-1
V gene: TRBV7-8
clone size: -
CDR3 DNA: TGTGCCAGCAGCTTAACGGGAGCGAGCTTTAATGAGCAGTTCTTC
CDR3 protein: CASSLTGASFNEQFF

D gene: TRBD1
CDR3 length: 15
J gene: TRBJ2-3
V gene: TRBV19
clone size: once
CDR3 DNA: TGTGCCAGTAGTCCGGACAGGTCTAGCACAGATACGCAGTATTTT
CDR3 protein: CASSPDRSSTDTQYF

D gene: TRBD2
CDR3 length: 13
J gene: TRBJ2-2
V gene: TRBV30
clone size: -
CDR3 DNA: TGTGCCTGGAGTAGCGGGAAGGTCGGGGAGCTGTTTTTT
CDR3 protein: CAWSSGKVGELFF

D gene: TRBD2
CDR3 length: 18
J gene: TRBJ2-7
V gene: TRBV19
clone size: -
CDR3 DNA: TGTGCCAGTAGTATACCAGCGGGGTCCCCAGGTGACTCCTACGAGCAGTACTTC
CDR3 protein: CASSIPAGSPGDSYEQYF